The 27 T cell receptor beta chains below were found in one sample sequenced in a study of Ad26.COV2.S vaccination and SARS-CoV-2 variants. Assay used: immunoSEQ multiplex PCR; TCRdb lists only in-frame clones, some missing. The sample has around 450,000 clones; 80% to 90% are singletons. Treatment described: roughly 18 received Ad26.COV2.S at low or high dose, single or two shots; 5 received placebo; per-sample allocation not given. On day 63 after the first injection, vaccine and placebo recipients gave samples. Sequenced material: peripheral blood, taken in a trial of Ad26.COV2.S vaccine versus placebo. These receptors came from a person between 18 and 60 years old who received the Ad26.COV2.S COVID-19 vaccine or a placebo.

CDR3 sequence: CASSFVATNEKLFF. CDR3 in DNA: TGTGCCAGCAGTTTTGTTGCAACTAATGAAAAACTGTTTTTT. This chain links TRBV27 with TRBJ1-4; no firm D call. Germline values: CDR1 MNHEY, CDR2 SMNVEV (reference sequence). The CDR3 sequence is 14 residues long. Trimming pared 3 bases from V and 0 bases from J, leaving 5 bases between.

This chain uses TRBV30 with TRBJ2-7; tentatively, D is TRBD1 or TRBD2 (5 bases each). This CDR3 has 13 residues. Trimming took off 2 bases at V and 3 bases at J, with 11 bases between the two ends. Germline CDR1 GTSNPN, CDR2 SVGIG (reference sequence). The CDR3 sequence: CAWSPGRVYEQYF. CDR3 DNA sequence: TGTGCCTGGAGTCCGGGACGGGTCTACGAGCAGTACTTC.

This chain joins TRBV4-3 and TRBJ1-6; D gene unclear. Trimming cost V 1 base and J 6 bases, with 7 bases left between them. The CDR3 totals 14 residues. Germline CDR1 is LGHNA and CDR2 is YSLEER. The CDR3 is CASSQAWVNSPLHF. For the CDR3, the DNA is TGCGCCAGCAGCCAAGCATGGGTTAATTCACCCCTCCACTTT.

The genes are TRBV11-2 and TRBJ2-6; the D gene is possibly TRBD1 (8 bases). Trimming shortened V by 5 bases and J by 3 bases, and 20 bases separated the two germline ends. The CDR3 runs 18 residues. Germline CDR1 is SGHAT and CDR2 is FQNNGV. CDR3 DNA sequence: TGTGCCAGCAGCCTAATACGGACAGGGAGGGGTGGGGCCAACGTCCTGACTTTC. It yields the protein CASSLIRTGRGGANVLTF. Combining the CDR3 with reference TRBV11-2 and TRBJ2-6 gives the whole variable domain EAGVAQSPRYKIIEKRQSVAFWCNPISGHATLYWYQQILGQGPKLLIQFQNNGVVDDSQLPKDRFSAERLKGVDSTLKIQPAKLEDSAVYLCASSLIRTGRGGANVLTFGAGSRLTVL.

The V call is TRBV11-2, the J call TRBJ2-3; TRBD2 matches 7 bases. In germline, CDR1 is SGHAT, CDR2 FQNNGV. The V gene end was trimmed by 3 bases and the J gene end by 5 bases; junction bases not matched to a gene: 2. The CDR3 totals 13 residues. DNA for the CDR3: TGTGCCAGCAGCTTTGGCGGGGGAGATACGCAGTATTTT. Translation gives CASSFGGGDTQYF.

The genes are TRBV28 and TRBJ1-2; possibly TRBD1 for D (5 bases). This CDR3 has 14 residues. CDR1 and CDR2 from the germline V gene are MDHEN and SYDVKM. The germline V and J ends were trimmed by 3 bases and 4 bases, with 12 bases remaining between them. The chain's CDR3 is CASSLGRAGYGYTF. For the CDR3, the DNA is TGTGCCAGCAGTTTGGGCAGGGCGGGCTATGGCTACACCTTC.

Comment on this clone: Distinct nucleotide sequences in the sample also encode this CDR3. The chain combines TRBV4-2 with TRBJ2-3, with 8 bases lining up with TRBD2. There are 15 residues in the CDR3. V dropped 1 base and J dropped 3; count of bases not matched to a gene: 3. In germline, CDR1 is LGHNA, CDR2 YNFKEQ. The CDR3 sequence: CASSQAGGPTDTQYF. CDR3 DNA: TGTGCCAGCAGCCAAGCGGGGGGGCCTACAGATACGCAGTATTTT.

CDR3 DNA sequence: TGTGCCAGCAGCCTCGGACCCCCCGCCGACACAGATACGCAGTATTTT. As protein: CASSLGPPADTDTQYF. The chain employs TRBV13 and TRBJ2-3; D not certain. This CDR3 contains 16 residues. V was pared by 5 bases and J by 2 bases, with 17 bases between. The germline V gene has CDR1 PRHDT and CDR2 FYEKMQ (reference sequence).

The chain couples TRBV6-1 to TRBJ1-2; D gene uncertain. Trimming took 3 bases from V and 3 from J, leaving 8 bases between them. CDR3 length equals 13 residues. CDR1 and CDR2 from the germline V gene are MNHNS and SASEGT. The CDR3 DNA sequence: TGTGCCAGCAGTGATTCGGGTTACTATGGCTACACCTTC. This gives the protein CASSDSGYYGYTF.

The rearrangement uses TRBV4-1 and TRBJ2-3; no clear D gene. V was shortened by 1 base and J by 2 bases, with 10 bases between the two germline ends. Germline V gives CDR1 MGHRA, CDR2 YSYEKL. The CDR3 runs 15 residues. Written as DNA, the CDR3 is TGCGCCAGCAGCCAAGTAGGCAGAGTCACAGATACGCAGTATTTT. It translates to CASSQVGRVTDTQYF.

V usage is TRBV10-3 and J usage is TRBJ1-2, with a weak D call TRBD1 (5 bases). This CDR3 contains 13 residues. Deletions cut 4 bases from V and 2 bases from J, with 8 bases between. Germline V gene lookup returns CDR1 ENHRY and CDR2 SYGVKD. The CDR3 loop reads CAISGDGNYGYTF. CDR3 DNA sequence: TGTGCCATCAGTGGGGACGGAAACTATGGCTACACCTTC.

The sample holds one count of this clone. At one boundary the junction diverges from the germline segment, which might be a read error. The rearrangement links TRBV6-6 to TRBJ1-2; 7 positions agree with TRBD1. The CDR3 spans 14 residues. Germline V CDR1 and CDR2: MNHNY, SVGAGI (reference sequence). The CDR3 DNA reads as TGTGCCAGCAGTCACTCGACAGGGAGGGATGGCTACACCTTC. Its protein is CASSHSTGRDGYTF.

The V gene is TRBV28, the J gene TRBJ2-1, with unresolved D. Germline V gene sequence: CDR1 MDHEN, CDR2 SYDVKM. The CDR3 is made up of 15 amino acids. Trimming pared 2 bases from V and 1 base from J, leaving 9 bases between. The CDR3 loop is CASSLHWGSYNEQFF. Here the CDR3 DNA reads TGTGCCAGCAGTTTACATTGGGGTTCCTACAATGAGCAGTTCTTC.

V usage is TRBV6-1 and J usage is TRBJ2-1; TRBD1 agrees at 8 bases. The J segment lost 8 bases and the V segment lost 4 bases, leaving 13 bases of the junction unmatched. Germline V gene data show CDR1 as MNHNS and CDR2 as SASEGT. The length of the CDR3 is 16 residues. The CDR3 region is CASSALGRQGFDEQFF. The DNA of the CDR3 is TGTGCCAGCAGTGCCCTTGGGAGACAGGGGTTCGATGAGCAGTTCTTC.

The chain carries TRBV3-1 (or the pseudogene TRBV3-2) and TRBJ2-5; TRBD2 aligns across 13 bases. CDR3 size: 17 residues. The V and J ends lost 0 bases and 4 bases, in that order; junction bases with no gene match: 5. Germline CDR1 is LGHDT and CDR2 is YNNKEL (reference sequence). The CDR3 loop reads CASSQERLAGGGETQYF. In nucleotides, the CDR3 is TGTGCCAGCAGCCAAGAAAGACTAGCGGGGGGCGGAGAGACCCAGTACTTC.

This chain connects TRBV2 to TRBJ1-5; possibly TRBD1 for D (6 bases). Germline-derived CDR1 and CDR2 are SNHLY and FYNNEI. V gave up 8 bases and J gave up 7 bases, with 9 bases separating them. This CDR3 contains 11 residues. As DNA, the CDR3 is TGTGCCAGCGGAGGGGGACAGCCCCAGCATTTT. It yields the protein CASGGGQPQHF.

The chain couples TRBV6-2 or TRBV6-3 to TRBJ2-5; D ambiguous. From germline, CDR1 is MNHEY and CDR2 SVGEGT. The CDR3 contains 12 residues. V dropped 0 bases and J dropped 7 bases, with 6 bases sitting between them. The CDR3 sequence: CASSYSKGTQYF. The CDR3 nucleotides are TGTGCCAGCAGTTACTCGAAAGGGACCCAGTACTTC.

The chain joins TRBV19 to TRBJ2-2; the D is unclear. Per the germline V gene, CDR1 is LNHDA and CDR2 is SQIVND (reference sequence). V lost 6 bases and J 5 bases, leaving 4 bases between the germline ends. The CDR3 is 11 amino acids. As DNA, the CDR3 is TGTGCCAGTAGCCGGACCGGGGAGCTGTTTTTT. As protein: CASSRTGELFF.

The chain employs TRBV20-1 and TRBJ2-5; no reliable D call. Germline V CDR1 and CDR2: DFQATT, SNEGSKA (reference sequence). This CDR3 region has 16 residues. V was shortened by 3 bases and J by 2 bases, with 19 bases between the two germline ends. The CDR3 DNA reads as TGCAGTGCTAGTGGCCGTCGAGAAACGGGTCAAGAGACCCAGTACTTC. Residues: CSASGRRETGQETQYF.

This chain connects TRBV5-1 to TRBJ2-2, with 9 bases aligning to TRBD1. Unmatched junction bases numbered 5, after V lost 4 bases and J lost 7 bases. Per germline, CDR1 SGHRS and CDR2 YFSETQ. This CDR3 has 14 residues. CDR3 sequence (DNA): TGCGCCAGCAGCCCGGGACAGGGATTCGGGGAGCTGTTTTTT. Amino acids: CASSPGQGFGELFF.

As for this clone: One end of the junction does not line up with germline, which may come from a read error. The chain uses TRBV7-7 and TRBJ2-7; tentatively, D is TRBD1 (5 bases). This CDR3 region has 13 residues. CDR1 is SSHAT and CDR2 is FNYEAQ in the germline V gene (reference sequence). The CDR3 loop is CASSFRVNYEQYF. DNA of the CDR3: TGTGCTAGCAGCTTCAGGGTCAACTACGAGCAGTACTTC. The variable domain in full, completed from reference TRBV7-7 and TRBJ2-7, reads GAGVSQSPRYKVTKRGQDVTLRCDPISSHATLYWYQQALGQGPEFLTYFNYEAQPDKSGLPSDRFSAERPEGSISTLTIQRTEQRDSAMYRCASSFRVNYEQYFGPGTRLTVT.

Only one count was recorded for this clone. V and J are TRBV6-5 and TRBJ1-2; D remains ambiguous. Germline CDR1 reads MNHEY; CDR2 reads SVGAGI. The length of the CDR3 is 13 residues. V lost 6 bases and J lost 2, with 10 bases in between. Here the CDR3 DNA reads TGTGCCAGCAGCGGGTTAGGCAACTATGGCTACACCTTC. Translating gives CASSGLGNYGYTF.

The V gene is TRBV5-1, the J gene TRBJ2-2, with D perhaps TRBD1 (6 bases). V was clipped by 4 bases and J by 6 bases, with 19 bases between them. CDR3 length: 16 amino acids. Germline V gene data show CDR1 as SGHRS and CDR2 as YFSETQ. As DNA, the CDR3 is TGCGCCAGCAGCACAAACAGGGATGGGCGCGCCGGGGAGCTGTTTTTT. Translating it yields CASSTNRDGRAGELFF.

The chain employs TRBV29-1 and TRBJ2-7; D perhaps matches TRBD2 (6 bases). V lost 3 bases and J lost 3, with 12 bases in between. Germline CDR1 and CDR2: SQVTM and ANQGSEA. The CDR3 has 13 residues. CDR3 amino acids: CSVEGGRFYEQYF. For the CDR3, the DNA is TGCAGCGTTGAGGGGGGACGATTCTACGAGCAGTACTTC.

DNA of the CDR3: TGCAGCGTGAGGGACACCCAAGAGACCCAGTACTTC. It codes for CSVRDTQETQYF. This chain links TRBV29-1 with TRBJ2-5; tentative D call: TRBD1 (6 bases). Trimming cost V 6 bases and J 1 base, with 9 bases left between them. Germline V gives CDR1 SQVTM, CDR2 ANQGSEA. The CDR3 runs to 12 residues. The full variable domain, completed using reference TRBV29-1 and TRBJ2-5, is SAVISQKPSRDICQRGTSLTIQCQVDSQVTMMFWYRQQPGQSLTLIATANQGSEATYESGFVIDKFPISRPNLTFSTLTVSNMSPEDSSIYLCSVRDTQETQYFGPGTRLLVL.

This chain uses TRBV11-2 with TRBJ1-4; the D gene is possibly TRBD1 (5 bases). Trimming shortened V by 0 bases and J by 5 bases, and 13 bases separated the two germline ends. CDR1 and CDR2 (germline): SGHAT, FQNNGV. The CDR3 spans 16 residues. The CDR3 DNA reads TGTGCCAGCAGCTTAGATGGGGGAAATACGAATGAAAAACTGTTTTTT. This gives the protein CASSLDGGNTNEKLFF.

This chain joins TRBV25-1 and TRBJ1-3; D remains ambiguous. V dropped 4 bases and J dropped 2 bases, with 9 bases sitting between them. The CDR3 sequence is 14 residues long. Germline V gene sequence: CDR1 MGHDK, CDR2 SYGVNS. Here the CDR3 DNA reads TGTGCCAGCAGTGGAAACCCGACTGGAAACACCATATATTTT. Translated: CASSGNPTGNTIYF.